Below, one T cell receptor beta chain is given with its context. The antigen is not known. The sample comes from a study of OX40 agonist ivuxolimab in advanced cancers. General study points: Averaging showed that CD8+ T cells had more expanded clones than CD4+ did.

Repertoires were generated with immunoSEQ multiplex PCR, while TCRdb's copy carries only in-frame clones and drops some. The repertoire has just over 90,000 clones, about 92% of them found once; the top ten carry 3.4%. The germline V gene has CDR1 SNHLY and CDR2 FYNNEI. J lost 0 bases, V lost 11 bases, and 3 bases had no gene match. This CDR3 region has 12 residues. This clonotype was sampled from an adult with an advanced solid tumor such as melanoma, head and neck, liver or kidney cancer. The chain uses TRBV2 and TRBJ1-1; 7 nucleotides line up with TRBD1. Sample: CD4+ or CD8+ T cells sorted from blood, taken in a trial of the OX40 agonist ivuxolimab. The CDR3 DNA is TGTGCCCGCGGGACAGTGAACACTGAAGCTTTCTTT. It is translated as CARGTVNTEAFF.